The entry that follows covers one T cell receptor beta chain sequence. There is no known antigen for this receptor. The record has no base qualities; no much larger clone is one base away. The sample belongs to a study of shared T cell receptors in the human thymus (dated by TCRdb to about 2021). About the study as a whole: The study examined how self-reactive, shared T-cell receptor alpha chains are generated in the human thymus.

V and J are trimmed by 0 bases and 2 bases, and the gene matches miss 19 bases of the junction. Spanning cysteine to phenylalanine, the CDR3 consists of 20 amino acids. Of all the DNA, just the CDR3 is kept, 60 bases in frame from base 1. Via the germline V gene, CDR1 is SGHAT and CDR2 FQNNGV. The method was the immunoSEQ multiplex PCR assay. TCRdb's version of the immuneACCESS table is confined to in-frame rearrangements and falls short of the full clone set. An unresolved V gene accounts for under half of the shortfall where checked; the remainder is of unknown origin. The sample yields roughly 710,000 clones; approximately 85% were counted once. 0.0095% to 0.013% of the sample goes to the ten largest clones. The sample also formed part of further work on human thymus T cells. As the second publication notes: In Finland, the donors were immunologically healthy infants who were having open corrective cardiac surgery for congenital heart defects. The thymus tissue came from surgical resects taken out during corrective cardiac surgery. Biased V and J gene segment usage appeared to be present in both thymic and peripheral blood repertoires. According to the related research, thymic TCR repertoires were highly overlapping among unrelated individuals. The study characterized TCR alpha and beta repertoires from roughly 8 infant thymus samples and a few related peripheral blood samples. The cohort included six male and a couple of female infants, with donor ages spanning 7 to 244 days. After being mechanically released from the tissue, thymocytes were kept at -70 degrees C in pellets of about 9-32 million cells. A QIAsymphony instrument was used to extract genomic DNA from the frozen cell pellets. Using the immunoSEQ multiplex PCR assay, the TCRB and TCRAD loci were amplified from a standardized quantity of quality-controlled genomic DNA. The amplicons covered the V(D)J region and were long enough to include the CDR3 and to identify the V and J genes. Through the commercial immunoSEQ service, the amplicons were sequenced on an Illumina platform. Primer bias and sequencing errors were corrected using previously described methods, and TCRAD and TCRB definitions followed the IMGT database. Repertoires were analysed with immunoSEQ Analyzer 3.0 and VDJTools, covering basic statistics, V/J segment usage, diversity estimates, rarefaction and pairwise overlap. Chao1, ChaoE, Efron-Thisted, Shannon and inverse Simpson indices were used to estimate diversity, which was also estimated on datasets down-sampled to the smallest sample. Repertoire overlap was determined by strict matching of CDR3 nucleotide sequence, V gene and J gene, and Jaccard-based multidimensional scaling clustering was applied. On average, thymus samples yielded roughly 800,000 unique TCRB clonotypes, whereas blood samples yielded approximately 84,000.

Sample: thymocytes. The clonotype originates from a girl less than two years old with a congenital heart defect. Donor details come from another sample of the same person, matched by shared clones. This chain is built from TRBV11-2 and TRBJ2-7; TRBD1 aligns with 7 central bases. The DNA is as follows: TGTGCCAGCAGCTTAGACGGGACAGCCATCCGACTCTTATCTACCTACGAGCAGTACTTC. It is translated as CASSLDGTAIRLLSTYEQYF.